This T cell receptor beta chain emerged from a study of graft-versus-host responses after intestinal transplantation. Study details: Multivisceral, liver-intestinal, or isolated intestinal grafts went to recipients. Tacrolimus plus steroids were given to all recipients for about 3 years, preceded by anti-thymocyte globulin induction.

The table came from immunoSEQ multiplex PCR; TCRdb's copy has only in-frame clones and leaves some out. The top ten hold roughly 0.53% of the sample, which has tens of thousands of clones, about 94% seen once. The CDR3 contains 11 residues. CDR1 is MNHNS and CDR2 is SASEGT in the germline V gene. This clone appeared once. No antigen is known for it. Study outcomes and limitations: Allografts from individuals with graft-donor T cell macrochimerism displayed high graft-versus-host to host-versus-graft clonal ratios. Marrow from the recipient contained GvH clones, some of which had appeared first in ileum or blood.

The receptor comes from a human donor who received an intestinal transplant. J is TRBJ2-7 and V is TRBV6-1; D perhaps matches TRBD2 (6 bases). The specimen was unstimulated CD8+ T cells sorted from spleen or lymph node cells, collected before intestinal transplant. This CDR3 is CTVGTHYEQYF. CDR3 nucleotides: TGTACGGTCGGGACTCACTACGAGCAGTACTTC.